This entry describes one T cell receptor beta chain. Its binding antigen is unknown. One base away there is no much larger clone; base qualities are not given. The sample is drawn from a study of cytomegalovirus exposure and HLA in healthy donors (dated by TCRdb to 2016 to 2017). Concerning the study at large: An earlier analysis of more than 550 of the donors reported 276 Gb of sequence data and some 110 million unique TCR beta sequences obtained from about 180 million T cells. About 300 gigabases of sequencing data and roughly 80 million unique TCR sequences made up an early release that covered 500 to 650 HLA-typed donors. Among the approximately 430 genotyped donors, around 81% belonged to the genetic ancestry cluster associated with self-reported Caucasian donors. The study aimed to test whether signatures of past pathogen exposure could be identified by cataloging public T cell receptors. Using immunosequencing, the study profiled T cell repertoires from 550 to 750 subjects and related those repertoires to cytomegalovirus serostatus. In addition to the first cohort of approximately 650 subjects, a separate validation cohort of 130 or so different subjects was used. The study combined high-throughput TCR immunosequencing, statistical association of individual TCRs with disease status, and machine learning to predict cytomegalovirus infection status. A later analysis re-examined previously published TCR beta repertoires from hundreds of donors and added high-resolution HLA genotyping to investigate patterns of TCR occurrence. In the later analysis, no new phenotypic data were used to find candidate immune exposures; instead, reliance was placed on TCR beta sequences and their occurrence across donors. To decide whether each TCR beta V gene segment behaved as functional or pseudogenic, an earlier analysis of some 600 of the donors relied on high-throughput TCR beta sequencing. Donor age, sex, ethnicity and CMV serostatus were compiled together with the repertoire data. Genome-wide SNP genotypes for about 55% of the 666 donors were used in a later genetic analysis, which treated that subset as a discovery cohort. All discovery cohort repertoires had been generated on a single sequencing platform. Class I and class II HLA loci were covered by the typing at four-digit resolution. The number of typed donors differed by locus: about 620-630 for A, B, C, DRB1 and DQB1; 522 for DQA1; 606 for DPA1; and roughly 470 for DPB1. Because of strong linkage in the cohort, five DR-DQ haplotypes were treated as single units for association and clustering. On average, roughly 200,000 unique TCR beta nucleotide sequences were sequenced per donor among 300 to 500 genotyped donors of the cohort, with roughly 18% of those sequences being non-productive.

The CDR3 spans 16 residues, from the cysteine through the phenylalanine. Just CDR3 DNA is preserved here, 48 bases in frame from base 1. V is cut by 0 bases and J by 8 bases, and the space between the germline ends is 17 bases. The germline V gene gives CDR1 as MGHRA and CDR2 as YSYEKL. The cohort comprised 710 or so healthy bone marrow donors. At the time of sampling, every cohort member was nominally healthy, though immune exposures that went unrecorded were likely present. The donor was CMV seronegative and belonged to the group of 350 or so seronegative cohort members. A peripheral blood sample was provided by each donor, and peripheral blood mononuclear cells were used for TCR beta sequencing. Genomic DNA was extracted from the blood cell samples with the Qiagen DNeasy Blood Extraction Kit. Points the paper makes about the study in general: For the cohort, immune exposure information was limited to CMV serostatus. A few of the identified cytomegalovirus-associated TCR beta chains were confirmed in vitro to be specific for cytomegalovirus antigens. A later analysis reported that several top co-occurrence clusters appeared linked to parvovirus B19, influenza, CMV and Epstein-Barr virus. In an earlier analysis of some 500 of the donors, most TCR beta V segments appeared in productive rearrangements about 90% or about 30% of the time, broadly matching IMGT annotations. Across donors, most TCR sequences were observed very rarely, whereas some public TCRs were present in many individuals. In a later analysis, HLA-associated TCR beta chains were found to be more clonally expanded and to have lower generation probabilities than equally common non-associated chains. In a later analysis, most CMV-associated TCR beta chains were found to appear HLA-restricted, with HLA associations seemingly driven largely by CMV exposure. A later genetic analysis associated a missense DCLRE1C variant with V-gene and J-gene trimming of TCR beta chains, and an independent cohort replicated the association. HLA typing was unavailable for some donors at each locus, so association tests used only the typed subset. Because the 87-base-pair reads could not distinguish some IMGT-functional V segments, including TRBV6-2 and TRBV6-3, those segments were excluded. In a later analysis, 15,000 to 20,000 TCR beta sequences were associated with specific HLA alleles at a false discovery rate of 0.05. The study gave a list of some 150 TCR beta chains associated with cytomegalovirus. A later analysis found that TCR association rates varied across HLA loci, with DRB1 alleles showing the most associated TCRs and HLA-C alleles the fewest. A cluster of highly shared sequence variants was judged likely to represent a technical artifact of the sequencing pipeline. Correlated functional status among segregating V segments might be attributable to linkage disequilibrium, but an unknown experimental factor could not be ruled out. It was suggested by the authors that the approach could potentially be generalized to other disease states and immunological phenotypes. Seventeen rarely observed V segments, including chromosome 9 orphons, were excluded from the earlier analysis of several hundred of the donors because counts were too low. The cohort was sequenced for TCR beta chains only, and without alpha or paired-chain data the features that could be detected were limited. A later genetic analysis reported fewer N-insertions in productive TCRs among donors in an Asian-associated ancestry cluster than the approximately 700-donor mean. Strong co-occurrence of HLA alleles, especially DR and DQ, made assigning TCR associations to individual alleles difficult. The presence/absence analyses assumed that sequencing depth was roughly uniform across donors, and that assumption may not be true. The classifier was reported to diagnose cytomegalovirus status with high specificity and sensitivity in both the original and validation cohorts. A further reported finding was that TCR beta sequences accurately predicted the HLA-A and HLA-B alleles for most subjects in the first cohort.

Receptors were amplified or captured by the immunoSEQ multiplex PCR assay. A mixture of 60 forward primers for TCR Vbeta segments and 13 reverse primers for TCR Jbeta segments was used in the multiplex PCR. A multiplex PCR assay on genomic DNA amplified the CDR3 region of rearranged TCR beta genes. The amplified TCR beta libraries were sequenced on the Illumina HiSeq System as 87-base-pair reads. Per the source publication's procedure: A later analysis counted some 80 million unique TCR beta chains across the 640 or so repertoires, and 9.5 million to 11 million of these chains were shared by at least two donors. A nearest-neighbor algorithm error-corrected the raw reads and collapsed the reads into unique sequences, merging closely related sequences to remove PCR and sequencing errors. Alignment of CDR3 sequences to IMGT reference sequences was used to assign V, D and J gene segments. For a sequence to be retained, a match of at least six nucleotides was required to both a V gene segment and a J gene segment. Rearrangements were classified as productive when the CDR3 lacked stop codons and remained in frame with V and J, and all other rearrangements were classified as non-productive. CDR3 was defined by IMGT convention, running from the second conserved V-encoded cysteine to the conserved J-encoded phenylalanine. Sequences without an unambiguous match to a single V gene segment were excluded from the earlier analysis of a few hundred of the donors. An earlier analysis of roughly 590 of the donors called V segments functional above 56.7% productive rearrangements and segregating when the between-donor standard deviation exceeded 5%. A statistical classification framework was built to diagnose cytomegalovirus status from the catalog of TCR beta chain sequences. V and J gene assignment, in a later analysis, came from comparing TCR nucleotide sequences with IMGT/GENE-DB human TR gene sequences. Using the TCRdist pipeline, a later analysis assigned CDR3 sequences along with most-parsimonious VDJ recombination scenarios. In a later analysis, each TCR beta chain was defined by its CDR3 amino acid sequence together with its V-gene family, and reads without a unique V-gene family were excluded. As a way to deal with suspected cross-contamination and a sequencing artifact, a later analysis dropped roughly 620 nucleotide sequences that were highly shared and had low generation probability. A later analysis calculated a clonal expansion index for each public chain from normalized within-repertoire ranks of inferred template counts. In a later analysis, generation probabilities were computed using a VDJ recombination model fitted to out-of-frame rearrangements, and the results were checked against IGoR. A later analysis scored TCR-TCR, TCR-HLA and TCR-CMV co-occurrence with hypergeometric tests, applying a repertoire-size bias correction to TCR pairs. To estimate false discovery rates, a later analysis permuted the HLA or CMV assignments 20 times. In a later analysis, co-occurring TCRs were grouped using DBSCAN, with TCRdist sequence similarity added in when clustering inside HLA-allele-positive subsets. Co-occurrence clustering excluded repertoires with fewer than 30,000 or more than 120,000 public chains, plus five with anomalous nucleotide sharing. TCRdb obtained this table from immuneACCESS and retained in-frame rearrangements with V and J assigned. These tables miss some clones; where compared with another copy, unresolved V genes account for less than half of the shortfall, and the remainder is unexplained. That table gives V, J and clone size, and the DNA gave D and trimming. This sample lists 150,000 to 200,000 clones; approximately 83% were detected once. 1.5% of the sample is taken by the ten largest.

Source material: PBMCs. The V and J genes are TRBV4-1 and TRBJ1-3, with the D gene too uncertain to name. This receptor was identified in a young woman in good health and CMV-seronegative. The DNA reads as follows: TGCGCCAGCAGCCAAGACCCCCGGACTGCAGAAGACACCATATATTTT. The translation is CASSQDPRTAEDTIYF.